A single TCR beta chain is shown here with its context. Its antigen is still unknown. The input lacks base qualities; no much larger clone sits a single base away. V and J are trimmed by 1 base and 3 bases, and the gene matches miss 12 bases of the junction. From the cysteine up to the phenylalanine, the CDR3 has a length of 17 residues. Of the read, only the CDR3 DNA is kept; its 51 bases are in frame from base 1. CDR1 and CDR2 are read off the germline V gene as MDHEN and SYDVKM. Receptor amplification or capture employed the immunoSEQ multiplex PCR assay. Entries here come from immuneACCESS through TCRdb and include only in-frame sequences with V and J called. Some clones fail to appear in such tables; in the studies checked, an unresolved V gene covers under half of the shortfall, and the cause of the remainder is unknown. The sample table contains just over 75,000 clones; only one count was recorded for approximately 93% of them. The ten largest account for about 0.37% of the sample.

The data are from a study of technical replicates of blood from several donors (dated by TCRdb to about 2017). The material sequenced was T cells isolated from PBMCs. The chain is encoded by TRBV28 joined to TRBJ2-7, with 7 central nucleotides matching TRBD2. The receptor was derived from a human donor in good health. The nucleotide sequence is TGTGCCAGCAGTTTATACAACCAGCGGGGTAAAATCTACGAGCAGTACTTC. It encodes CASSLYNQRGKIYEQYF. Extended through the reference TRBV28 and TRBJ2-7 proteins, this CDR3 yields the full variable domain: DVKVTQSSRYLVKRTGEKVFLECVQDMDHENMFWYRQDPGLGLRLIYFSYDVKMKEKGDIPEGYSVSREKKERFSLILESASTNQTSMYLCASSLYNQRGKIYEQYFGPGTRLTVT.